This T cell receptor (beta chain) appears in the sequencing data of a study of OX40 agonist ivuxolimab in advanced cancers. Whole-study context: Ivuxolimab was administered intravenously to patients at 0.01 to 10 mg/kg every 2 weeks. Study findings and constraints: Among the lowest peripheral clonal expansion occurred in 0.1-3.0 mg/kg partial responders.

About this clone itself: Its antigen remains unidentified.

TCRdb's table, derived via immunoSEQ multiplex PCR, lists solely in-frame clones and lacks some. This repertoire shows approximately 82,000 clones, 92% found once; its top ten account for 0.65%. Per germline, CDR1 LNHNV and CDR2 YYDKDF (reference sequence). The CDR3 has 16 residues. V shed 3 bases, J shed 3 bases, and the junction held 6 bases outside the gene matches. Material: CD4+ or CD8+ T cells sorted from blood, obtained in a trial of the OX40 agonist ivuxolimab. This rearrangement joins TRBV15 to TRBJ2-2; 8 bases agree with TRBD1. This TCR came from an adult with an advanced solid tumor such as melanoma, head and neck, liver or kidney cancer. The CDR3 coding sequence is TGTGCCACCAGCAGGGGTCCGACAGGGGACACCGGGGAGCTGTTTTTT. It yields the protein CATSRGPTGDTGELFF.